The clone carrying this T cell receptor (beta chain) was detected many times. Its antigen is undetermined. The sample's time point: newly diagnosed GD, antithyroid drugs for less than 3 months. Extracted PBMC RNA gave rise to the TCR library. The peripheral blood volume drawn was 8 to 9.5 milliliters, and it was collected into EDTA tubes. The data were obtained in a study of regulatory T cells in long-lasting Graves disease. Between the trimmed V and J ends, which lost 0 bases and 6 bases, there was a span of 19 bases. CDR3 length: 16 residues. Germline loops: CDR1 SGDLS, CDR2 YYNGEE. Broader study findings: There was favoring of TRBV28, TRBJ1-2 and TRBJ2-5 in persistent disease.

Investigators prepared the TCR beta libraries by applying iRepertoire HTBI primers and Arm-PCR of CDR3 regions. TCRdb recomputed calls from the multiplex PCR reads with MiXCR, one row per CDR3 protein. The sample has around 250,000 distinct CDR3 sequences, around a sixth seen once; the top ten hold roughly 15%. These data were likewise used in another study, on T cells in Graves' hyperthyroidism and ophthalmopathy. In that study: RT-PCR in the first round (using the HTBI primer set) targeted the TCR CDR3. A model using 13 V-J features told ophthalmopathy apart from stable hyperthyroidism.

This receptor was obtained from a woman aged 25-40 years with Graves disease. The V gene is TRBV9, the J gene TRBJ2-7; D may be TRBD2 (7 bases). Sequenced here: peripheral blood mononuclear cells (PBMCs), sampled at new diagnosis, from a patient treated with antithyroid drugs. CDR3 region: CASSVAGGGGPLEQYF. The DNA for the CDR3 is TGTGCCAGCAGCGTAGCTGGTGGCGGGGGCCCTCTCGAGCAGTACTTC. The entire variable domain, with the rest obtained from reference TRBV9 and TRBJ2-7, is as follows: DSGVTQTPKHLITATGQRVTLRCSPRSGDLSVYWYQQSLDQGLQFLIQYYNGEERAKGNILERFSAQQFPDLHSELNLSSLELGDSALYFCASSVAGGGGPLEQYFGPGTRLTVT.